These T cell receptor beta chains were read from a single sample in a study of cytomegalovirus exposure and HLA in healthy donors. TCRdb's table, derived via immunoSEQ multiplex PCR, lists solely in-frame clones and lacks some. Here the sample spans around 100,000 clones, about 73% being singletons. The sequenced sample consisted of PBMCs. The receptors here all came from a middle-aged woman in good health and CMV-seropositive. Each CDR3 is given with its conserved first and last residue. Fields, in order: D gene, J gene, clone size, V gene, CDR3 protein, CDR3 DNA. D genes are given only for firm matches. For some rows the clone size is stated as once, few or many, or as a class when expanded; others skip it.

D gene: -; J gene: TRBJ1-4; clone size: once; V gene: TRBV5-1; CDR3 protein: CASSLGSGGNEKLFF; CDR3 DNA: TGCGCCAGCAGCCTTGGGTCGGGGGGTAATGAAAAACTGTTTTTT
D gene: -; J gene: TRBJ1-6; clone size: -; V gene: TRBV5-4; CDR3 protein: CASSNRELNSPLHF; CDR3 DNA: TGTGCCAGCAGCAACAGGGAACTCAATTCACCCCTCCACTTT
D gene: TRBD1; J gene: TRBJ1-2; clone size: -; V gene: TRBV30; CDR3 protein: CAWSARQGPYGYTF; CDR3 DNA: TGTGCCTGGAGTGCACGACAGGGACCCTATGGCTACACCTTC
D gene: -; J gene: TRBJ2-7; clone size: -; V gene: TRBV23-1; CDR3 protein: CASSQSGSSYEQYF; CDR3 DNA: TGCGCCAGCAGTCAATCTGGCTCATCCTACGAGCAGTACTTC
D gene: -; J gene: TRBJ1-2; clone size: -; V gene: TRBV2; CDR3 protein: CASHGQGQVNGYTF; CDR3 DNA: TGTGCCAGCCATGGCCAGGGACAAGTAAATGGCTACACCTTC
D gene: TRBD1; J gene: TRBJ1-1; clone size: -; V gene: TRBV5-1; CDR3 protein: CASNPEATGVSEAFF; CDR3 DNA: TGCGCCAGCAACCCCGAGGCGACAGGGGTTAGTGAAGCTTTCTTT
D gene: -; J gene: TRBJ2-6; clone size: once; V gene: TRBV29-1; CDR3 protein: CSVAFSGANVLTF; CDR3 DNA: TGCAGCGTTGCGTTCTCTGGGGCCAACGTCCTGACTTTC
D gene: TRBD2; J gene: TRBJ2-7; clone size: -; V gene: TRBV6-5; CDR3 protein: CASLASGSSYEQYF; CDR3 DNA: TGTGCCAGCCTGGCTAGCGGGTCGTCCTATGAGCAGTACTTC
D gene: TRBD1; J gene: TRBJ2-5; clone size: few; V gene: TRBV19; CDR3 protein: CASSRQGGYQETQYF; CDR3 DNA: TGTGCCAGTAGTCGACAGGGTGGGTACCAAGAGACCCAGTACTTC
D gene: -; J gene: TRBJ2-1; clone size: -; V gene: TRBV11-3; CDR3 protein: CASSQANEQFF; CDR3 DNA: TGTGCCAGCAGCCAGGCCAATGAGCAGTTCTTC
D gene: TRBD2; J gene: TRBJ2-7; clone size: -; V gene: TRBV6-6; CDR3 protein: CASSLRLAATSYEQYF; CDR3 DNA: TGTGCCAGCAGTCTCCGACTAGCGGCGACCTCCTACGAGCAGTACTTC
D gene: TRBD2; J gene: TRBJ2-1; clone size: -; V gene: TRBV11-1; CDR3 protein: CASTLGEGQFF; CDR3 DNA: TGTGCCAGCACTCTAGGGGAGGGGCAGTTCTTC
D gene: -; J gene: TRBJ1-5; clone size: once; V gene: TRBV5-5; CDR3 protein: CASSLARDTYQPQHF; CDR3 DNA: TGTGCCAGCAGCTTGGCCCGGGACACTTATCAGCCCCAGCATTTT
D gene: TRBD2; J gene: TRBJ2-1; clone size: -; V gene: TRBV18; CDR3 protein: CASSPWTSGSGSYNEQFF; CDR3 DNA: TGTGCCAGCTCACCTTGGACTAGCGGGAGCGGCTCCTACAATGAGCAGTTCTTC
D gene: TRBD2; J gene: TRBJ2-7; clone size: -; V gene: TRBV6-5; CDR3 protein: CASSYSRQGGDYEQYF; CDR3 DNA: TGTGCCAGCAGTTACTCGCGGCAGGGAGGGGATTACGAGCAGTACTTC
D gene: TRBD1; J gene: TRBJ1-4; clone size: -; V gene: TRBV18; CDR3 protein: CASSPTGGTPHEKLFF; CDR3 DNA: TGTGCCAGCTCACCCACAGGGGGAACACCTCATGAAAAACTGTTTTTT
D gene: TRBD1; J gene: TRBJ1-2; clone size: -; V gene: TRBV19; CDR3 protein: CASSRQGGGYTF; CDR3 DNA: TGTGCCAGTAGTCGACAGGGCGGTGGCTACACCTTC
D gene: -; J gene: TRBJ1-5; clone size: -; V gene: TRBV11-2; CDR3 protein: CASSLDGRVNGDQPQHF; CDR3 DNA: TGTGCCAGCAGCTTAGATGGGAGGGTAAATGGGGATCAGCCCCAGCATTTT
D gene: TRBD1; J gene: TRBJ1-2; clone size: few; V gene: TRBV18; CDR3 protein: CASMATGGDGYTF; CDR3 DNA: TGTGCCAGCATGGCGACAGGGGGCGATGGCTACACCTTC
D gene: -; J gene: TRBJ2-7; clone size: -; V gene: TRBV19; CDR3 protein: CASSIPGFYEQYF; CDR3 DNA: TGTGCCAGTAGTATCCCAGGGTTCTACGAGCAGTACTTC
D gene: -; J gene: TRBJ1-5; clone size: -; V gene: TRBV27; CDR3 protein: CASSPLKQSTSNQPQHF; CDR3 DNA: TGTGCCAGCAGCCCCCTTAAACAGTCCACTAGCAATCAGCCCCAGCATTTT
D gene: -; J gene: TRBJ2-1; clone size: -; V gene: TRBV25-1; CDR3 protein: CASSDPARAYNEQFF; CDR3 DNA: TGTGCCAGCAGTGACCCAGCCAGGGCTTACAATGAGCAGTTCTTC
D gene: -; J gene: TRBJ2-1; clone size: -; V gene: TRBV28; CDR3 protein: CASSLASSVYNEQFF; CDR3 DNA: TGTGCCAGCAGTTTAGCTTCTAGCGTCTACAATGAGCAGTTCTTC
D gene: -; J gene: TRBJ2-3; clone size: -; V gene: TRBV4-3; CDR3 protein: CASSQDRGTQDTQYF; CDR3 DNA: TGCGCCAGCAGCCAAGATAGGGGCACGCAAGATACGCAGTATTTT
D gene: TRBD2; J gene: TRBJ2-2; clone size: -; V gene: TRBV11-2; CDR3 protein: CASSLAGGVTGELFF; CDR3 DNA: TGTGCCAGCAGCTTAGCGGGAGGGGTCACCGGGGAGCTGTTTTTT
D gene: TRBD1; J gene: TRBJ1-2; clone size: -; V gene: TRBV9; CDR3 protein: CASSAGDRASGYTF; CDR3 DNA: TGTGCCAGCAGCGCGGGCGACAGGGCAAGTGGCTACACCTTC
D gene: TRBD2; J gene: TRBJ2-1; clone size: many; V gene: TRBV7-9; CDR3 protein: CASRLNLAGGYNEQFF; CDR3 DNA: TGTGCCAGCAGACTGAATCTAGCGGGGGGATACAATGAGCAGTTCTTC
D gene: TRBD1; J gene: TRBJ1-2; clone size: -; V gene: TRBV9; CDR3 protein: CASSATGAYGYTF; CDR3 DNA: TGTGCCAGCAGCGCCACAGGGGCCTATGGCTACACCTTC
D gene: -; J gene: TRBJ2-2; clone size: -; V gene: TRBV12-5; CDR3 protein: CASALDTGELFF; CDR3 DNA: TGTGCTAGTGCTCTCGACACCGGGGAGCTGTTTTTT
D gene: TRBD2; J gene: TRBJ2-1; clone size: -; V gene: TRBV6-5; CDR3 protein: CASSLLGRAGEQFF; CDR3 DNA: TGTGCCAGCAGTCTTCTGGGGAGGGCCGGTGAGCAGTTCTTC
D gene: TRBD2; J gene: TRBJ2-1; clone size: -; V gene: TRBV2; CDR3 protein: CASSAEGLARLF; CDR3 DNA: TGTGCCAGCAGTGCCGAGGGACTAGCGCGACTCTTC
D gene: -; J gene: TRBJ2-5; clone size: many; V gene: TRBV5-6; CDR3 protein: CASSLTGEGTQYF; CDR3 DNA: TGTGCCAGCAGCTTGACGGGGGAAGGGACCCAGTACTTC
D gene: TRBD1; J gene: TRBJ2-1; clone size: -; V gene: TRBV14; CDR3 protein: CASSQDRGTGMANEQFF; CDR3 DNA: TGTGCCAGCAGCCAAGATAGAGGGACAGGGATGGCGAATGAGCAGTTCTTC
D gene: TRBD1; J gene: TRBJ2-6; clone size: -; V gene: TRBV19; CDR3 protein: CASMDRRQGGFSGANVLTF; CDR3 DNA: TGTGCCAGTATGGACCGGAGACAGGGGGGATTCTCTGGGGCCAACGTCCTGACTTTC
D gene: -; J gene: TRBJ2-3; clone size: -; V gene: TRBV7-9; CDR3 protein: CSSSGTGRGEDTQYF; CDR3 DNA: TGTTCCAGCAGCGGGACAGGTAGGGGCGAAGATACGCAGTATTTT
D gene: -; J gene: TRBJ2-2; clone size: -; V gene: TRBV7-6; CDR3 protein: CASSLRDFPTGELFF; CDR3 DNA: TGTGCCAGCAGCCTACGGGACTTTCCTACCGGGGAGCTGTTTTTT
D gene: TRBD2; J gene: TRBJ2-7; clone size: -; V gene: TRBV6-5; CDR3 protein: CASSTYSGTRSEQYF; CDR3 DNA: TGTGCCAGCAGTACTTACTCCGGGACTAGGAGTGAGCAGTACTTC
D gene: -; J gene: TRBJ2-2; clone size: few; V gene: TRBV2; CDR3 protein: CASDQTGVGTGELFF; CDR3 DNA: TGTGCCAGCGACCAGACGGGGGTTGGGACCGGGGAGCTGTTTTTT
D gene: -; J gene: TRBJ2-7; clone size: few; V gene: TRBV7-3; CDR3 protein: CASSLARVYEQYF; CDR3 DNA: TGTGCCAGCAGCTTAGCCCGGGTTTACGAGCAGTACTTC
D gene: -; J gene: TRBJ2-2; clone size: once; V gene: TRBV11-2; CDR3 protein: CASSLRSLSTGELFF; CDR3 DNA: TGTGCCAGCAGCTTAAGGAGCTTGAGCACCGGGGAGCTGTTTTTT
D gene: -; J gene: TRBJ1-2; clone size: -; V gene: TRBV19; CDR3 protein: CASSIDRGYYGYTF; CDR3 DNA: TGTGCCAGTAGTATCGATAGGGGATACTATGGCTACACCTTC
D gene: TRBD1; J gene: TRBJ2-7; clone size: -; V gene: TRBV5-8; CDR3 protein: CASSLRGDRVGTYEQYF; CDR3 DNA: TGTGCCAGCAGCTTGAGGGGAGACAGGGTAGGAACCTACGAGCAGTACTTC
D gene: -; J gene: TRBJ2-7; clone size: few; V gene: TRBV28; CDR3 protein: CASSLLGDGGFYEQYF; CDR3 DNA: TGTGCCAGCAGTCTACTAGGGGACGGAGGGTTCTACGAGCAGTACTTC
D gene: -; J gene: TRBJ1-4; clone size: -; V gene: TRBV11-2; CDR3 protein: CASSLDRLEKLFF; CDR3 DNA: TGTGCCAGCAGCTTAGACAGGCTGGAAAAACTGTTTTTT
D gene: -; J gene: TRBJ2-7; clone size: -; V gene: TRBV27; CDR3 protein: CASSFGRGEQYF; CDR3 DNA: TGTGCCAGCAGTTTTGGTAGGGGTGAGCAGTACTTC
D gene: TRBD2; J gene: TRBJ2-1; clone size: -; V gene: TRBV5-4; CDR3 protein: CASSTGTSGTSSYNEQFF; CDR3 DNA: TGTGCCAGCAGCACCGGGACTAGCGGGACGAGCTCCTACAATGAGCAGTTCTTC
D gene: -; J gene: TRBJ2-7; clone size: -; V gene: TRBV12-2; CDR3 protein: CASRSESCGPGEQYF; CDR3 DNA: TGTGCAAGTCGCTCTGAGAGCTGTGGGCCCGGCGAGCAGTACTTC
D gene: TRBD1; J gene: TRBJ1-2; clone size: -; V gene: TRBV29-1; CDR3 protein: CSVDGGQGDRGYTF; CDR3 DNA: TGCAGCGTTGATGGCGGACAGGGTGATAGGGGCTACACCTTC
D gene: TRBD2; J gene: TRBJ2-5; clone size: -; V gene: TRBV7-6; CDR3 protein: CASSPGLAGGKETQYF; CDR3 DNA: TGTGCCAGCAGCCCAGGACTAGCGGGAGGCAAAGAGACCCAGTACTTC
D gene: -; J gene: TRBJ1-2; clone size: -; V gene: TRBV28; CDR3 protein: CASSFGADGYTF; CDR3 DNA: TGTGCCAGCAGTTTTGGGGCGGACGGCTACACCTTC
D gene: -; J gene: TRBJ2-7; clone size: once; V gene: TRBV4-2; CDR3 protein: CASSQDWPGESYEQYF; CDR3 DNA: TGTGCCAGCAGCCAAGATTGGCCAGGGGAATCCTACGAGCAGTACTTC
D gene: -; J gene: TRBJ1-6; clone size: -; V gene: TRBV7-3; CDR3 protein: CASSLRVDNSPLHF; CDR3 DNA: TGTGCCAGCAGCTTACGGGTCGATAATTCACCCCTCCACTTT
D gene: -; J gene: TRBJ2-5; clone size: -; V gene: TRBV30; CDR3 protein: CAYRDTQETQYF; CDR3 DNA: TGTGCCTACCGGGACACCCAAGAGACCCAGTACTTC
D gene: -; J gene: TRBJ2-1; clone size: -; V gene: TRBV21-1; CDR3 protein: CASSRVGLAGTGLIPNEQFF; CDR3 DNA: TGTGCCAGCAGCCGGGTGGGCCTCGCGGGGACGGGACTAATCCCCAATGAGCAGTTCTTC
D gene: -; J gene: TRBJ2-7; clone size: -; V gene: TRBV28; CDR3 protein: CASSLSRPQRAYEQYF; CDR3 DNA: TGTGCCAGCAGTTTAAGCCGCCCGCAACGCGCCTACGAGCAGTACTTC